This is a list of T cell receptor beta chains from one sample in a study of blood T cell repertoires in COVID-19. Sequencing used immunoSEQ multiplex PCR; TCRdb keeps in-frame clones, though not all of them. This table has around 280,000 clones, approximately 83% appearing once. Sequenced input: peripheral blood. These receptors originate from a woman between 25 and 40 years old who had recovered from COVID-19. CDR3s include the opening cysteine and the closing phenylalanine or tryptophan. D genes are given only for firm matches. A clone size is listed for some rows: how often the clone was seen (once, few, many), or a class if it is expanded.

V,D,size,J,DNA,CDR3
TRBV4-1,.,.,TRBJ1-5,TGCGCCAGCAGCCAAGATATACAGGGTCAATGGCCCCAGCATTTT,CASSQDIQGQWPQHF
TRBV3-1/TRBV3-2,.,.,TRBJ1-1,TGTGCCAGCAGCCTGGTTTCGGGAGGCACTGAAGCTTTCTTT,CASSLVSGGTEAFF
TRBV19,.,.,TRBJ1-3,TGTGCCATCAAATCATCGGTCCCCAAAGGAAACACCATATATTTT,CAIKSSVPKGNTIYF
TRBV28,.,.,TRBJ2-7,TGTGCCAGCAGCTCACCCCCCCCGGGCTCCTACGAGCAGTACTTC,CASSSPPPGSYEQYF
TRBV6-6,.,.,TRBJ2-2,TGTTCTTCCCGCAATGAGGGCCCGAACACCGGGGAGCTGTTTTTT,CSSRNEGPNTGELFF
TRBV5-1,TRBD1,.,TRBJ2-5,TGCGCCAGCAGCTTGGACAGGGGGCCCTTACAAGAGACCCAGTACTTC,CASSLDRGPLQETQYF
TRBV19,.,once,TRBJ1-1,TGTGCCAGTAGGCGGGGGAAACTTTATACGAACACTGAAGCTTTCTTT,CASRRGKLYTNTEAFF
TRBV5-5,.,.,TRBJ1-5,TGTGCCAGCAGCTTGCAGGGTTGGGGCAATCAGCCCCAGCATTTT,CASSLQGWGNQPQHF
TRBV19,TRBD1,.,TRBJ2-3,TGTGCCAGTAGTACTGGGCTCGGGACAGGGTTCTTCGATACGCAGTATTTT,CASSTGLGTGFFDTQYF
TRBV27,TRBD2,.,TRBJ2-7,TGTGCCAGCAGTTCCGCCGCCAGACTAGCGGGGGCACCGCAGTACTTC,CASSSAARLAGAPQYF
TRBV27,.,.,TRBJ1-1,TGTGCCAGCAGTCCATATAACAGGGAAGCGGACACTGAAGCTTTCTTT,CASSPYNREADTEAFF
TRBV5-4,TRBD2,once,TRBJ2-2,TGTGCCAGCAGCTTGGCCGGGAGGGGCATCACCGGGGAGCTGTTTTTT,CASSLAGRGITGELFF
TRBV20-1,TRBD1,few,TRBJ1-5,TGCAGTGCTAGTAGACCCGGGACAGGGGATAGCAATCAGCCCCAGCATTTT,CSASRPGTGDSNQPQHF
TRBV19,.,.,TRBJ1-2,TGTGCCAGTTCACAACAGATTGACGCTATGGGCTACACCTTC,CASSQQIDAMGYTF
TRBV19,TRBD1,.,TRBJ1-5,TGTGCCAGTAGTATTCGACAGGGGGCGGCTCAGCCCCAGCATTTT,CASSIRQGAAQPQHF
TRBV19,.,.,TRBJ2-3,TGTGCCAGTAGTATTAGTTCGGGGTTTTTTGGCACAGATACGCAGTATTTT,CASSISSGFFGTDTQYF
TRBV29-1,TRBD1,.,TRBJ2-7,TGCAGCGTTGTTGGGACAGTAACGGACGAGCAGTACTTC,CSVVGTVTDEQYF
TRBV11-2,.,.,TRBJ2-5,TGTGCCAGCAGCATACTAGCAGAGACCCAGTACTTC,CASSILAETQYF
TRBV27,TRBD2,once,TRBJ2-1,TGTGCCAGTCTATCTAGCGGGGAGTCCTACAATGAGCAGTTCTTC,CASLSSGESYNEQFF
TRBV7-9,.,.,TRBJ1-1,TGTGCCAGCAGCTTGGCCGCTCCCGCGGAGGCTTTCTTT,CASSLAAPAEAFF
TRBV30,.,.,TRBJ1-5,TGTGCCTGGGGACAGAACGATCAGCCCCAGCATTTT,CAWGQNDQPQHF
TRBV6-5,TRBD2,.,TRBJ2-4,TGTGCCAGCAGCCCCGTTGGGGGGGGAAAAAACATTCAGTACTTC,CASSPVGGGKNIQYF
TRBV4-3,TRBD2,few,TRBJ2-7,TGCGCCAGCAGCCAGGAACCGGGACTAGCGGGAGGGAGCGAGCAGTACTTC,CASSQEPGLAGGSEQYF
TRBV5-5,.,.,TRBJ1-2,TGTGCCAGCAGCTTGCGTCGGGGCGGGGCCCTTAATGGCTACACCTTC,CASSLRRGGALNGYTF
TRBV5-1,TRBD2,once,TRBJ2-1,TGCGCCAGTCACGAGGGGACTAGACGACGGAATGAGCAGTTCTTC,CASHEGTRRRNEQFF
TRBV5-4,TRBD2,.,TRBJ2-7,TGTGCCAGCAGCCTCGGAGGGAGCGGGGACTCCTACGAGCAGTACTTC,CASSLGGSGDSYEQYF
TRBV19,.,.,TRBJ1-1,TGTGCCAGTAGTTTGGGCCAGGGGAACACTGAAGCTTTCTTT,CASSLGQGNTEAFF
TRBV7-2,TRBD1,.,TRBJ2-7,TGTGCCAGCAGCTTTGGACAGGGCACCTACGAGCAGTACTTC,CASSFGQGTYEQYF
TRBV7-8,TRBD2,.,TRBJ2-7,TGTGCCAGCAGCCCGCTTTTGCGGGGGGATACCTACGAGCAGTACTTC,CASSPLLRGDTYEQYF
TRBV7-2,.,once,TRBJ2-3,TGTGCCAGCAGCTTAGGCGGGATTGATACGCAGTATTTT,CASSLGGIDTQYF
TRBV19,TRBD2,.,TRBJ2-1,TGTGCCAGTAGTACAACTAGCGGGAGCTACAATGAGCAGTTCTTC,CASSTTSGSYNEQFF
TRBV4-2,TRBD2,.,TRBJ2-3,TGTGCCAGCAGCCAAGAATTCAGACTAGCGGGGGGGCATACGCAGTATTTT,CASSQEFRLAGGHTQYF